This T cell receptor beta chain was identified in a study of cytomegalovirus exposure and HLA in healthy donors. The study's findings and limits: A missense variant in DCLRE1C was later tied to TCR beta V- and J-gene trimming. There were 150 to 200 TCR beta chains listed as cytomegalovirus-associated. More clonal expansion characterized HLA-associated TCR beta chains than equally common others in a later analysis. A few CMV-associated chains were confirmed in vitro to be specific for CMV antigens.

As regards this clone: No antigen is known for it.

PCR involved 60 Vbeta and 13 Jbeta primers. The method was immunoSEQ multiplex PCR; TCRdb's version includes in-frame clones alone and lacks a portion of them. The table has more than 85,000 clones, under 85% seen once. With 6 bases removed from V and 0 bases from J, the gap between germline ends came to 3 bases. CDR1 and CDR2 from the germline V gene are KGHSH and LQKENI. This CDR3 contains 11 residues. J is TRBJ2-7 and V is TRBV18, with D unresolved. This TCR was sampled from a man aged 40-49 years in good health and CMV-seronegative. The sequencing input was PBMCs. The CDR3 loop is CASSRSYEQYF. The CDR3 DNA sequence: TGTGCCAGCTCTCGCTCCTACGAGCAGTACTTC.